The clone carrying this T cell receptor (beta chain) has a single count. The data stem from a study of T cell responses to AZD1222 COVID-19 vaccine. Measured with immunoSEQ multiplex PCR; TCRdb has only the in-frame clones, and not every one. The table includes some 100,000 clones, around nine tenths detected once. This clonotype originated in an adult in good health. The sample was peripheral blood, taken on day 0 of AZD1222 vaccination.

The CDR3 loop is CASSFSNYGYTF. The CDR3 DNA reads as TGTGCCAGCAGCTTCTCAAACTATGGCTACACCTTC. The chain joins TRBV5-8 to TRBJ1-2; no definite D call. The CDR3 sequence is 12 residues long. Germline CDR1 SGHTS, CDR2 YDEGEE. Trimming pared 2 bases from V and 2 bases from J, leaving 4 bases between.